The clone carrying this TCR beta chain was seen at least ten times. The data are from a study of T cells in Graves' hyperthyroidism and ophthalmopathy. Trimming stripped 0 bases from V and 4 bases from J, with 19 bases between. This CDR3 has 17 amino acids. CDR1 SGHDT and CDR2 YYEEEE come from the germline V gene. RNA transcripts yielded amplified TCR beta CDR3 regions. First-round RT-PCR targeting the TCR CDR3 was performed with the HTBI primer set. Each CDR3 protein gets one entry after TCRdb re-called the multiplex PCR reads with MiXCR. The sample gives 50,000 to 60,000 distinct CDR3 sequences, around 48% of which show up once; about 8.9% is in the top ten. Those patients with uncontrolled infection, other autoimmune disease, pregnancy or lactation were excluded.

V and J are TRBV5-6 and TRBJ2-5; D unresolved. The source of this sequence is a woman in her forties or fifties with Graves' ophthalmopathy. Sequencing was done on a sample of blood. The CDR3 sequence: CASSLGWGWDTIETQYF. DNA for the CDR3: TGTGCCAGCAGCTTGGGTTGGGGTTGGGATACGATAGAGACCCAGTACTTC.